One sample yielded the 8 T cell receptor beta chains listed below, sequenced in a study of cytomegalovirus exposure and HLA in healthy donors. The primer mix had 60 Vbeta and 13 Jbeta primers. Generated by immunoSEQ multiplex PCR, the TCRdb table keeps only in-frame clones and is missing some. The sample data list tens of thousands of clones. Sample: PBMCs. The receptors derive from a middle-aged man in good health and CMV-seronegative.

The rearrangement uses TRBV4-2 and TRBJ2-1; TRBD1 is a possible D gene (6 bases). The CDR3 contains 12 residues. Germline CDR1 is LGHNA and CDR2 is YNFKEQ. Trimming removed 5 bases at V and 5 bases at J, with 7 bases between. DNA of the CDR3: TGTGCCAGCAGCAGACAGGACAATGAGCAGTTCTTC. Amino acids: CASSRQDNEQFF.

This sequence joins TRBV7-6 and TRBJ2-1, with 13 bases aligning to TRBD2. Germline CDR1 and CDR2: SGHVS and FNYEAQ. V gave up 5 bases and J gave up 0 bases; unmatched junction bases: 4. This CDR3 comprises 17 residues. This CDR3 is CASSPTSGGSSYNEQFF. Written as DNA, the CDR3 is TGTGCCAGCAGCCCGACTAGCGGGGGGAGCTCCTACAATGAGCAGTTCTTC.

In DNA form, the CDR3 reads TGTGCCAGCGATCCGGGCCGCGGGCCCACTGAAGCTTTCTTT. Translated, it gives CASDPGRGPTEAFF. The chain combines TRBV13 with TRBJ1-1; D gene ambiguous. CDR1 is PRHDT, CDR2 FYEKMQ, per germline (reference sequence). V was shortened by 8 bases and J by 4 bases, with 17 bases between the two germline ends. The CDR3 sequence is 14 residues long.

The rearrangement links TRBV30 to TRBJ2-1; D might be TRBD1 (6 bases). V was trimmed by 0 bases and J by 0 bases, leaving 9 bases between them. This CDR3 comprises 15 residues. CDR1 is GTSNPN and CDR2 is SVGIG in the germline V gene (reference sequence). CDR3 bases: TGTGCCTGGAGTGTACTGGACAGCTCCTACAATGAGCAGTTCTTC. This encodes CAWSVLDSSYNEQFF. The variable domain in full, with the rest retrieved from reference TRBV30 and TRBJ2-1, is SQTIHQWPATLVQPVGSPLSLECTVEGTSNPNLYWYRQAAGRGLQLLFYSVGIGQISSEVPQNLSASRPQDRQFILSSKKLLLSDSGFYLCAWSVLDSSYNEQFFGPGTRLTVL.

The chain uses TRBV29-1 and TRBJ2-2; 8 nucleotides line up with TRBD1. The CDR3 sequence is 12 residues long. V lost 6 bases, J lost 7 bases, and 4 bases stayed unmatched. Germline loops: CDR1 SQVTM, CDR2 ANQGSEA. The CDR3 spells CSVDRGGGELFF. The CDR3 coding sequence is TGCAGCGTAGACAGGGGAGGCGGGGAGCTGTTTTTT.

A note on this clone: The same CDR3 is also encoded by other DNA sequences in this sample. The chain joins TRBV7-2 to TRBJ2-7; D remains unclear. Germline-derived CDR1 and CDR2 are SGHTA and FQGNSA. This CDR3 is built from 13 residues. V lost 3 bases and J 2 bases, leaving 8 bases between the germline ends. The DNA for the CDR3 is TGTGCCAGCAGCTTGGGCAGAACCTACGAGCAGTACTTC. Translation: CASSLGRTYEQYF.

As to this clone: The junction does not match germline at one end; this may be a read error. The genes are TRBV7-9 and TRBJ2-7; 8 bases match TRBD1. Germline CDR1 reads SEHNR; CDR2 reads FQNEAQ (reference sequence). The CDR3 length is 12 residues. CDR3 in DNA: TGTGCCAGCAGCTCCGCCGGGACAGGCGAGAGGTTC. It translates to CASSSAGTGERF.

V and J are TRBV5-6 and TRBJ2-7; weak D call: TRBD1 (5 bases). The CDR3 length is 16 residues. V gave up 3 bases and J gave up 3 bases, with 19 bases separating them. The germline gives CDR1 SGHDT, CDR2 YYEEEE. The CDR3 here is CASSSTRGAFLYEQYF. As DNA, the CDR3 is TGTGCCAGCAGCTCAACAAGGGGTGCGTTCCTCTACGAGCAGTACTTC.